Listed below are T cell receptor beta chains from one sample, sequenced in a study of read filtering for tumor transcriptome and immune sequencing. TCRdb independently ran MiXCR on the reads; one entry per CDR3 protein. The sample has tens of thousands of distinct CDR3 sequences; 14% are singletons. Sequencing input: a population of CD138-negative cells sorted from bone marrow. Receptors originate from a donor aged 40 or older with multiple myeloma. Each CDR3 is given without its conserved first and last residue.

V: TRBV7-2; CDR3: ASSLRVAGTEGYEQY
V: TRBV19; CDR3: ASREITSGLNEQF
V: TRBV9; CDR3: ASSVMRTVSYNEQF
V: TRBV29-1; CDR3: SVEERTGNDSGANVLT
V: TRBV12-1; CDR3: ASRNRTGTGVGEQY
V: TRBV7-2; CDR3: ASSLIGRSGNNEQF
V: TRBV28; CDR3: ASSPGPSGTSGKGADTQY
V: TRBV6-5; CDR3: ASSYIWDKDYEQY
V: TRBV20-1; CDR3: SASRDRGTEKLF
V: TRBV27; CDR3: ASSPGQGFAYEQY
V: TRBV6-6; CDR3: ASSRPGLAGANVLT
V: TRBV20-1; CDR3: SAWTGYGYT
V: TRBV18; CDR3: ASSPSTGRSGANVLT
V: TRBV27; CDR3: ASTRVAGGSYNEQF
V: TRBV10-3; CDR3: AISESTKGNEQF
V: TRBV5-1; CDR3: ASSLYFTDTQY
V: TRBV7-9; CDR3: ASSLLGGRDEQF
V: TRBV3-1; CDR3: ASSRDRVYEQY
V: TRBV12-3/TRBV12-4; CDR3: ASSSSSAEQF
V: TRBV18; CDR3: ASSPGTENTGELF
V: TRBV29-1; CDR3: SVDSGSTDTQY
V: TRBV3-1; CDR3: ASSPNGLAGTGELF
V: TRBV6-2/TRBV6-3; CDR3: ASSYRPGQHDHSNQPQH
V: TRBV30; CDR3: AWGRTANYGYT
V: TRBV7-3; CDR3: ASSFGTTSTDTQY
V: TRBV6-1; CDR3: ASTPGQGAWETQY
V: TRBV7-6; CDR3: ASSLETLTSTDTQY
V: TRBV7-9; CDR3: ASGDGSYEQY
V: TRBV7-3; CDR3: ASSMRTSGSTDTQY
V: TRBV29-1; CDR3: SVAGTGQETQY
V: TRBV10-3; CDR3: ASTTSGNTGEQF
V: TRBV29-1; CDR3: SVEGGTDTQY
V: TRBV5-6; CDR3: ASSLDSAYEQY
V: TRBV28; CDR3: ASSSGQGYNEQF
V: TRBV29-1; CDR3: SVLADLRDEQF
V: TRBV5-4; CDR3: ASSETSGSIPDTQY
V: TRBV28; CDR3: ASRPTGGGTEAF
V: TRBV29-1; CDR3: SVAHLARETQY
V: TRBV3-1; CDR3: ASSQDEDREYTEAF
V: TRBV20-1; CDR3: SARDHLKRDPKPQF
V: TRBV20-1; CDR3: SATTGGSGANVLT
V: TRBV12-3/TRBV12-4; CDR3: ASGSGQGHTYEQY
V: TRBV20-1; CDR3: SASRLAATVFNEQF
V: TRBV7-2; CDR3: ASSALAGVNNEQF
V: TRBV20-1; CDR3: SAKRREGAYEQY
V: TRBV29-1; CDR3: SVEEMRSGANVLT
V: TRBV29-1; CDR3: SVSDYGYT
V: TRBV14; CDR3: ASSQVAGNLGGQY
V: TRBV7-3; CDR3: ASSSGTGAGEQF
V: TRBV4-3; CDR3: ASSQASPGYYEQY
V: TRBV6-2/TRBV6-3; CDR3: ASSYGRAQH
V: TRBV12-3/TRBV12-4; CDR3: ASGLRTGSSYEQY
V: TRBV4-2; CDR3: ASSLTSQETQY
V: TRBV25-1; CDR3: ASSDVAGQRGN
V: TRBV29-1; CDR3: SVGGTGIGEQY
V: TRBV20-1; CDR3: SALLAGGPGSYNEQF
V: TRBV3-1; CDR3: ASSQETGGTAF